The next 19 T cell receptor beta chains were all read from a single sample in a study of T cell responses to AZD1222 COVID-19 vaccine (dated by TCRdb to the early 2020s). Library generation was performed with the immunoSEQ multiplex PCR assay. Drawn from immuneACCESS, this table holds only the in-frame rearrangements with V and J called that TCRdb kept. Clones are partly lost; checked studies trace under half to an unresolved V gene and leave the rest unexplained. A total of 110,000 or so clones appear in this sample, more than 85% of them only once. In total, the top ten clones hold 7.1% of the sample. The intended sense of this specimen's time point label: about 28 days (+/-7) after the second vaccine dose. Sample: peripheral blood, taken 28 days after the second AZD1222 dose. These receptors were obtained from an adult who received the AZD1222 COVID-19 vaccine.

The chain links TRBV6-5 to TRBJ1-1; D possibly corresponds to TRBD1 (5 bases). CDR1 MNHEY and CDR2 SVGAGI come from the germline V gene. This CDR3 has 14 amino acids. The V and J ends lost 3 bases and 4 bases respectively, with 12 bases between them. The CDR3 sequence is CASSYLRGGTEAFF. The DNA of the CDR3 is TGTGCCAGCAGTTATCTAAGGGGCGGCACTGAAGCTTTCTTT.

This clone was counted once. J is TRBJ1-5 and V is TRBV19; 9 bases fit TRBD1. V was pared by 9 bases and J by 1 base, with 4 bases of the junction left unmatched. Germline values: CDR1 LNHDA, CDR2 SQIVND (reference sequence). The CDR3 sequence is 14 residues long. Here the CDR3 reads CASSGQGSNQPQHF. The CDR3 coding sequence is TGTGCCAGCTCGGGACAGGGAAGCAATCAGCCCCAGCATTTT.

The chain is built from TRBV30 and TRBJ1-1, with 8 nucleotides matching TRBD1. The CDR3 extends over 15 amino acids. The germline V gene encodes CDR1 GTSNPN and CDR2 SVGIG (reference sequence). V trimming: 2 bases; J trimming: 8 bases; junction bases outside the gene matches: 13. The CDR3 is CAWSSGQEPFGEAFF. DNA of the CDR3: TGTGCCTGGAGTTCGGGACAGGAGCCTTTCGGGGAAGCTTTCTTT.

The gene calls are TRBV27 and TRBJ2-5; 11 nucleotides match TRBD1. This CDR3 comprises 16 residues. CDR1 is MNHEY and CDR2 is SMNVEV in the germline V gene (reference sequence). The J segment lost 4 bases and the V segment lost 5 bases, leaving 9 bases of the junction unmatched. The CDR3 region is CASSLLPGTGGETQYF. In nucleotides, the CDR3 is TGTGCCAGCAGTCTCCTCCCGGGGACAGGGGGAGAGACCCAGTACTTC.

The chain has TRBV7-9 and TRBJ2-3; tentatively, D is TRBD2 (6 bases). Germline V gene lookup returns CDR1 SEHNR and CDR2 FQNEAQ (reference sequence). Trimming shortened V by 3 bases and J by 1 base, and 8 bases separated the two germline ends. The CDR3 has 14 amino acids. The DNA of the CDR3 is TGTGCCAGCAGCTTGGAGGGACGCACAGATACGCAGTATTTT. It translates to CASSLEGRTDTQYF.

The J gene is TRBJ2-6, the V gene TRBV11-2; D not certain. CDR3 length: 17 amino acids. Germline V gene data show CDR1 as SGHAT and CDR2 as FQNNGV. V was trimmed by 5 bases and J by 0 bases, leaving 14 bases between them. CDR3 DNA: TGTGCCAGCAGCAAACGGCCAGAAGACTCTGGGGCCAACGTCCTGACTTTC. Amino acid sequence: CASSKRPEDSGANVLTF.

The chain combines TRBV5-1 with TRBJ1-3; no definite D call. This CDR3 region has 12 residues. Germline values: CDR1 SGHRS, CDR2 YFSETQ. The V end was cut by 4 bases, the J end by 4 bases, with 6 bases between. Here the CDR3 reads CASSGEGNTIYF. The CDR3 region has the DNA TGCGCCAGCAGCGGAGAGGGAAACACCATATATTTT.

The V call is TRBV6-5, the J call TRBJ1-4; no reliable D call. The CDR3 extends over 11 amino acids. V lost 9 bases to trimming and J lost 4 bases, with 6 bases between them. Germline-derived CDR1 and CDR2 are MNHEY and SVGAGI. CDR3: CASSYNEKLFF. CDR3 DNA sequence: TGTGCCAGTAGCTATAATGAAAAACTGTTTTTT.

J is TRBJ1-2 and V is TRBV6-5; D is possibly TRBD1 (6 bases). This CDR3 contains 13 residues. Germline lookup yields CDR1 MNHEY and CDR2 SVGAGI. V was clipped by 7 bases and J by 8 bases, with 17 bases between them. The CDR3 DNA reads TGTGCCAGCATCACAGGGATGCGAGGGGGCTACACCTTC. Protein product: CASITGMRGGYTF.

V is TRBV5-1 and J is TRBJ2-5; no definite D call. This CDR3 region has 13 residues. Germline lookup yields CDR1 SGHRS and CDR2 YFSETQ. Trimming took 0 bases from V and 2 from J, leaving 5 bases between them. CDR3 in DNA: TGCGCCAGCAGCTTGGTAGAACAAGAGACCCAGTACTTC. As protein: CASSLVEQETQYF.

The count of this clone is one. CDR3 sequence reads: CASSNPQRGDYEQYF. The CDR3 nucleotides read TGCGCCAGCAGCAATCCCCAACGGGGAGACTACGAGCAGTACTTC. The J gene is TRBJ2-7, the V gene TRBV4-1; a possible D gene is TRBD2 (5 bases). Germline CDR1 reads MGHRA; CDR2 reads YSYEKL. The CDR3 has 15 amino acids. Between the trimmed V and J ends, which lost 5 bases and 3 bases, there was a span of 17 bases.

In nucleotides, the CDR3 is TGTGCCAGCAGCTTGGGGCGAACAGATACGCAGTATTTT. The encoded protein is CASSLGRTDTQYF. This rearrangement joins TRBV7-8 to TRBJ2-3; D is possibly TRBD1 (5 bases). Trimming took 3 bases from V and 3 from J, leaving 7 bases between them. Germline CDR1 SGHVS, CDR2 FQNEAQ. The CDR3 extends over 13 amino acids. The full variable domain, with the rest looked up from reference TRBV7-8 and TRBJ2-3, is GAGVSQSPRYKVAKRGQDVALRCDPISGHVSLFWYQQALGQGPEFLTYFQNEAQLDKSGLPSDRFFAERPEGSVSTLKIQRTQQEDSAVYLCASSLGRTDTQYFGPGTRLTVL.

The chain joins TRBV4-1 to TRBJ1-6, with 7 nucleotides matching TRBD1. Germline assignment: CDR1 MGHRA and CDR2 YSYEKL. CDR3 length: 19 amino acids. The junction had 13 bases not matched to a gene; V was cut back by 1 base and J by 4 bases. CDR3 loop: CASSQVGLRGPGYNSPLHF. CDR3 DNA sequence: TGCGCCAGCAGCCAAGTCGGTCTAAGGGGGCCTGGGTATAATTCACCCCTCCACTTT.

The J gene is TRBJ1-5, the V gene TRBV30, with D tentatively TRBD1 (5 bases). The V gene lost 3 bases and the J gene lost 2 bases, with 11 bases spanning the gap. Germline V gives CDR1 GTSNPN, CDR2 SVGIG (reference sequence). The CDR3 loop spans 14 amino acids. The CDR3 sequence: CAWSEGRGNQPQHF. The CDR3 coding sequence is TGTGCCTGGAGCGAGGGGCGGGGCAATCAGCCCCAGCATTTT.

The chain recombines TRBV28 with TRBJ2-7; TRBD2 might be the D (7 bases). The germline CDR1 and CDR2 sequences are MDHEN and SYDVKM. This CDR3 has 15 residues. Trimming took 3 bases from V and 1 from J, leaving 13 bases between them. CDR3 sequence: CASSLRGGTSYEQYF. CDR3 coding DNA: TGTGCCAGCAGTTTGAGGGGAGGGACATCCTACGAGCAGTACTTC. The full variable domain, rest sourced from reference TRBV28 and TRBJ2-7, is DVKVTQSSRYLVKRTGEKVFLECVQDMDHENMFWYRQDPGLGLRLIYFSYDVKMKEKGDIPEGYSVSREKKERFSLILESASTNQTSMYLCASSLRGGTSYEQYFGPGTRLTVT.

The chain has TRBV4-2 and TRBJ1-5, with a possible D match to TRBD1 (6 bases). This CDR3 has 15 amino acids. The V gene lost 1 base and the J gene lost 7 bases, with 14 bases spanning the gap. Germline lookup yields CDR1 LGHNA and CDR2 YNFKEQ. Written as DNA, the CDR3 is TGTGCCAGCAGCCAAGGCAACAGGGTTAGCCAGCCCCAGCATTTT. This sequence encodes CASSQGNRVSQPQHF.

CDR3 in amino acids: CASSIGRIMNTEAFF. The CDR3 region has the DNA TGTGCCAGCAGCATCGGCAGGATCATGAACACTGAAGCTTTCTTT. The rearrangement links TRBV7-9 to TRBJ1-1; no clear D gene. With 5 bases removed from V and 0 bases from J, the gap between germline ends came to 13 bases. Germline V gene data show CDR1 as SEHNR and CDR2 as FQNEAQ (reference sequence). CDR3 size: 15 residues.

The chain employs TRBV6-5 and TRBJ2-7; 8 bases agree with TRBD1. Germline V CDR1 and CDR2: MNHEY, SVGAGI. The length of the CDR3 is 15 residues. Trimming cost V 1 base and J 4 bases; bases outside gene matches: 6. CDR3 amino acids: CASSYLGQVGYEQYF. CDR3 coding DNA: TGTGCCAGCAGTTACTTGGGACAGGTGGGGTACGAGCAGTACTTC.

This rearrangement joins TRBV29-1 to TRBJ2-7; possible D gene TRBD2, 7 bases. The germline V gene encodes CDR1 SQVTM and CDR2 ANQGSEA. V was trimmed by 0 bases and J by 2 bases, leaving 20 bases between them. CDR3 size: 17 residues. The CDR3 protein is CSVEERGGLDVPYEQYF. Written as DNA, the CDR3 is TGCAGCGTTGAAGAAAGGGGGGGACTTGATGTCCCCTACGAGCAGTACTTC.